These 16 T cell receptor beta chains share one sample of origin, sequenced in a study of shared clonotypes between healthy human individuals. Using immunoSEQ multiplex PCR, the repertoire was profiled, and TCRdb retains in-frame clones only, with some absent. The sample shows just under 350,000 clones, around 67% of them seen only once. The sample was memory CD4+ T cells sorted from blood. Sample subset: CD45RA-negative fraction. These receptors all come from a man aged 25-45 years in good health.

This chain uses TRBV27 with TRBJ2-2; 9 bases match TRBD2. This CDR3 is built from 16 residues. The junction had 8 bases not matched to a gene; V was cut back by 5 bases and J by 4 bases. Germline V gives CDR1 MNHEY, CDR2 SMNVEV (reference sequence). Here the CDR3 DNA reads TGTGCCAGCAGTACCCGGACTAGCGTCCCCACCGGGGAGCTGTTTTTT. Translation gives CASSTRTSVPTGELFF.

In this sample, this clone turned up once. The CDR3 sequence is CASSIDGGSNQPQHF. In DNA, the CDR3 is TGTGCCAGTAGTATAGACGGAGGGAGCAATCAGCCCCAGCATTTT. The chain uses TRBV19 and TRBJ1-5, with D uncertain. Germline assignment: CDR1 LNHDA and CDR2 SQIVND (reference sequence). The CDR3 is made up of 15 amino acids. V lost 0 bases to trimming and J lost 1 base, with 7 bases between them.

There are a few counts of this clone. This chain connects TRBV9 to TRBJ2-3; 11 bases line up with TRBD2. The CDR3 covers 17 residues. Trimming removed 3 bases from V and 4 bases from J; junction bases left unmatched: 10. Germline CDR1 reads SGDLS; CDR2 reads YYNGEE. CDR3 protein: CASSAIQTSGNADTQYF. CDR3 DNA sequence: TGTGCCAGCAGCGCCATCCAGACTAGCGGGAATGCAGATACGCAGTATTTT.

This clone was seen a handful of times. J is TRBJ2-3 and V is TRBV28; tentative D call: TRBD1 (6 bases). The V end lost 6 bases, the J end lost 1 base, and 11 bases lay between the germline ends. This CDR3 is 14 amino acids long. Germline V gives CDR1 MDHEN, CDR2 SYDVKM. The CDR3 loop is CASRGAYGTDTQYF. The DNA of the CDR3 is TGTGCCAGCAGGGGGGCATATGGCACAGATACGCAGTATTTT.

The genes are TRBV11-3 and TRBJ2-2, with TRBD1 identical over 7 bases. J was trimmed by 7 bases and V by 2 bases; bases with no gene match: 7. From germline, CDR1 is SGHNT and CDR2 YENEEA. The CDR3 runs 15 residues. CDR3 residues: CASSLRQGQDGELFF. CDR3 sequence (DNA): TGTGCCAGCAGCTTAAGACAGGGCCAGGACGGGGAGCTGTTTTTT.

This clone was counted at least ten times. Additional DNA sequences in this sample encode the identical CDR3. CDR3 loop: CASSPSRDISEAFF. For the CDR3, the DNA is TGTGCCAGCAGCCCCTCCCGGGACATTAGTGAAGCTTTCTTT. The V call is TRBV6-5, the J call TRBJ1-1, with a possible D match to TRBD1 (6 bases). The CDR3 consists of 14 residues. Germline CDR1 reads MNHEY; CDR2 reads SVGAGI. The V gene lost 6 bases and the J gene lost 7 bases, with 18 bases spanning the gap.

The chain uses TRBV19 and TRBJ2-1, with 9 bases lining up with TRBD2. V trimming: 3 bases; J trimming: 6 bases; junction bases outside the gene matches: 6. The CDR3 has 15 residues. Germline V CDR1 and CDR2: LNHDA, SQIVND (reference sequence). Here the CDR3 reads CASSILVAGVNEQFF. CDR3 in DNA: TGTGCCAGTAGTATCCTGGTAGCGGGAGTCAATGAGCAGTTCTTC. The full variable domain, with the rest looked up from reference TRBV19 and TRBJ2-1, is DGGITQSPKYLFRKEGQNVTLSCEQNLNHDAMYWYRQDPGQGLRLIYYSQIVNDFQKGDIAEGYSVSREKKESFPLTVTSAQKNPTAFYLCASSILVAGVNEQFFGPGTRLTVL.

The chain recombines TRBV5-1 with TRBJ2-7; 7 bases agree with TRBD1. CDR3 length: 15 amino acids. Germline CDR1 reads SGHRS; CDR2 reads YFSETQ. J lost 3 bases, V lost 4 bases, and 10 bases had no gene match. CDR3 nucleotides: TGCGCCAGCAGCCCCCCGGTTAACAGGGGCTACGAGCAGTACTTC. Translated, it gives CASSPPVNRGYEQYF.

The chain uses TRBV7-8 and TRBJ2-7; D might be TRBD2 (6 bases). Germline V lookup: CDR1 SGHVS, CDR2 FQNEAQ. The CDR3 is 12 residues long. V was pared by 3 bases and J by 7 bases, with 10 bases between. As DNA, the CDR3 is TGTGCCAGCAGCTTTTCTGGGGGGGAGCAGTACTTC. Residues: CASSFSGGEQYF. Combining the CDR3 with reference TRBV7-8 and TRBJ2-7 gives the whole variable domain GAGVSQSPRYKVAKRGQDVALRCDPISGHVSLFWYQQALGQGPEFLTYFQNEAQLDKSGLPSDRFFAERPEGSVSTLKIQRTQQEDSAVYLCASSFSGGEQYFGPGTRLTVT.

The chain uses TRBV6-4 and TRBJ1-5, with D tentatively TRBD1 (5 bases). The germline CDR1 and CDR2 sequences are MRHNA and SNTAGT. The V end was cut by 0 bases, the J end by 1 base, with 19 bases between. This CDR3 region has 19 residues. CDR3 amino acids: CASSDSGEHPARSNQPQHF. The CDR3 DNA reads TGTGCCAGCAGTGACTCGGGGGAACATCCCGCTCGGAGCAATCAGCCCCAGCATTTT.

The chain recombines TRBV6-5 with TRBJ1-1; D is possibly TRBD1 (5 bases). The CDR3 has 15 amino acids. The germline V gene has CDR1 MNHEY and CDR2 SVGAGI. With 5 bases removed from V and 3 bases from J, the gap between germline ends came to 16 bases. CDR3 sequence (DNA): TGTGCCAGCAGTACCGCCCGGGGGGTCCACACTGAAGCTTTCTTT. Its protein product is CASSTARGVHTEAFF.

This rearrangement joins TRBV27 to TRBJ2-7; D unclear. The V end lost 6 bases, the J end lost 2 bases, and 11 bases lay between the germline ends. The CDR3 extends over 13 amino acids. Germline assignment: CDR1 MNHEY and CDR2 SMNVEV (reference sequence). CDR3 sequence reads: CASRQRAPYEQYF. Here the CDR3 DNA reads TGTGCCAGCAGACAACGGGCCCCCTACGAGCAGTACTTC.

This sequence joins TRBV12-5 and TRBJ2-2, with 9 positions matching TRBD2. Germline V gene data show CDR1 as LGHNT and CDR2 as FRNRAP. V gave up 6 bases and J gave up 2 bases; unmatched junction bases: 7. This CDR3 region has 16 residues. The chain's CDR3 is CASGGSGSDNTGELFF. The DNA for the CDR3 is TGTGCTAGTGGGGGTAGCGGGAGCGATAACACCGGGGAGCTGTTTTTT.

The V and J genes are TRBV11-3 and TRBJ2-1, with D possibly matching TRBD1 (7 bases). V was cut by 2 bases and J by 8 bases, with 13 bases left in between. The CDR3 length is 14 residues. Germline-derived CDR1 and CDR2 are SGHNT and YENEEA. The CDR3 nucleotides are TGTGCCAGCAGCTTATACAGGGGAGGCTATGAGCAGTTCTTC. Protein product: CASSLYRGGYEQFF.

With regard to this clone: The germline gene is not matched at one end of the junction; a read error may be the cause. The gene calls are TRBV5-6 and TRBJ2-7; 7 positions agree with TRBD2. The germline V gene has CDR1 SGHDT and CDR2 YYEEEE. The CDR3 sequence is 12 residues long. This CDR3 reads CAGSLRRGEQYF. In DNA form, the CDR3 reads TGTGCCGGCAGCTTGCGGCGGGGGGAGCAGTACTTC.

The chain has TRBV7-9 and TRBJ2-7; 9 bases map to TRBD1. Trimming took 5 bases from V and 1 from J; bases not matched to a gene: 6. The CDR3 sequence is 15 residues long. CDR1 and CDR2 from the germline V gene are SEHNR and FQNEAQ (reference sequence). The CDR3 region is CASSRQGDTSYEQYF. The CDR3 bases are TGTGCCAGCAGCCGACAGGGGGATACTTCCTACGAGCAGTACTTC.